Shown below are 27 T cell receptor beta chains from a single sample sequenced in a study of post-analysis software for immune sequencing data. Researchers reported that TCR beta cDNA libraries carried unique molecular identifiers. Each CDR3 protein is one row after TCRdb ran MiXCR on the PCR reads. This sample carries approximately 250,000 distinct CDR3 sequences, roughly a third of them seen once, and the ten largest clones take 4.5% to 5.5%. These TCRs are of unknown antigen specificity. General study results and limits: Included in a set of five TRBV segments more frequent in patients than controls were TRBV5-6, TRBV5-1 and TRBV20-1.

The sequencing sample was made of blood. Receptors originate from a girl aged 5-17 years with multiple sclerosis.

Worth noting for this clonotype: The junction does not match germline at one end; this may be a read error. Here the CDR3 DNA reads TGTGCCAGCAGCGTAGGGAGGATCTTTACAGGGGGCCGGAACACTGAAGCTTTCTTT. Its translation is CASSVGRIFTGGRNTEAFF. J is TRBJ1-1 and V is TRBV13; 9 bases fit TRBD1. CDR1 and CDR2 (germline): PRHDT, FYEKMQ (reference sequence). CDR3 length equals 19 residues. The whole variable domain, remainder taken from reference TRBV13 and TRBJ1-1, is AAGVIQSPRHLIKEKRETATLKCYPIPRHDTVYWYQQGPGQDPQFLISFYEKMQSDKGSIPDRFSAQQFSDYHSELNMSSLELGDSALYFCASSVGRIFTGGRNTEAFFGQGTRLTVV.

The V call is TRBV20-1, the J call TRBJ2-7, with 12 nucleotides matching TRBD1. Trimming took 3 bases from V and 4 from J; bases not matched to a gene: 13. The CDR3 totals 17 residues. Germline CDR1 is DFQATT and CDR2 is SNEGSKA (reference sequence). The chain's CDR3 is CSARDHTRDRGQYEQYF. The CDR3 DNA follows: TGCAGTGCTAGGGATCACACCCGGGACAGGGGGCAGTACGAGCAGTACTTC.

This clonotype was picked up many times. CDR3 in amino acids: CASSLATSETQYF. CDR3 DNA sequence: TGCGCCAGCAGCTTAGCCACGTCGGAGACCCAGTACTTC. This chain joins TRBV5-1 and TRBJ2-5, with D uncertain. This CDR3 has 13 amino acids. V was cut by 2 bases and J by 5 bases, with 10 bases left in between. Germline V gives CDR1 SGHRS, CDR2 YFSETQ. Together with reference TRBV5-1 and TRBJ2-5, the CDR3 gives the full variable domain: KAGVTQTPRYLIKTRGQQVTLSCSPISGHRSVSWYQQTPGQGLQFLFEYFSETQRNKGNFPGRFSGRQFSNSRSEMNVSTLELGDSALYLCASSLATSETQYFGPGTRLLVL.

In DNA, the CDR3 is TGTGCCATCAGGATTACAGGGACCTACAATGAGCAGTTCTTC. Protein: CAIRITGTYNEQFF. The chain is built from TRBV10-3 and TRBJ2-1, with TRBD1 as a possible D gene (6 bases). Germline loops: CDR1 ENHRY, CDR2 SYGVKD. There are 14 residues in the CDR3. Trimming stripped 6 bases from V and 2 bases from J, with 11 bases between.

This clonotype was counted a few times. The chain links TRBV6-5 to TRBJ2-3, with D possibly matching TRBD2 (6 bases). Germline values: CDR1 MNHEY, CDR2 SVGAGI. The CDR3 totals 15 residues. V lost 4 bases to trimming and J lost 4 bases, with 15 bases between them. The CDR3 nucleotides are TGTGCCAGCAGTTCACGGCGGGGAAAGGCAGATACGCAGTATTTT. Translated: CASSSRRGKADTQYF.

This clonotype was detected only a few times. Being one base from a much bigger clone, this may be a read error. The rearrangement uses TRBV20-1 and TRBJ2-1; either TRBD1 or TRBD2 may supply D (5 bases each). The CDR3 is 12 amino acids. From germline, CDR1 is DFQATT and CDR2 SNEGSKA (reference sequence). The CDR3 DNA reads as TGCGGCGCCGGGACCGAAGTCAATGAGCAGTTCTTC. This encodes CGAGTEVNEQFF.

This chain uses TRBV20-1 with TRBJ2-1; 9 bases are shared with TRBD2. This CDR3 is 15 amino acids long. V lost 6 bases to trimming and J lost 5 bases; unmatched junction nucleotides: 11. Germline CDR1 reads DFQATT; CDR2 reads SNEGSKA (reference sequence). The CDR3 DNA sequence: TGCAGTGCGTCTAAGACTAGCGGCCCCGACAATGAGCAGTTCTTC. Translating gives CSASKTSGPDNEQFF.

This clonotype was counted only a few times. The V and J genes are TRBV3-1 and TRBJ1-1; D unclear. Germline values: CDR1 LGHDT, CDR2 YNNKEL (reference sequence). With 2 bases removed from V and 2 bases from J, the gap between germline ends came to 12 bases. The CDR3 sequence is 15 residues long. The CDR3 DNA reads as TGTGCCAGCAGCCAATGGGGTCTGGCTAACACTGAAGCTTTCTTT. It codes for CASSQWGLANTEAFF.

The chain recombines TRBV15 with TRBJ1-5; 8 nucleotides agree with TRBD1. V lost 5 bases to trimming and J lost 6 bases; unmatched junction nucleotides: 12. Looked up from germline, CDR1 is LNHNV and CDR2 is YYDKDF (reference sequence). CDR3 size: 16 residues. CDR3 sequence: CATSGAGQGRSQPQHF. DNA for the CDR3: TGTGCCACCAGCGGGGCTGGACAGGGCCGCAGTCAGCCCCAGCATTTT.

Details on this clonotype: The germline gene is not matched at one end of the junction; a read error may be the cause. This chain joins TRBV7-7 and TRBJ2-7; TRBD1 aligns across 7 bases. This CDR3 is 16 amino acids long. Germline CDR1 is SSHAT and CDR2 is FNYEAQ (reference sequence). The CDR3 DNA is TGTGCTAGCAGCTTAGTGTTCGGCAGGGGGATCTACGAGCAGTACTTC. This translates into CASSLVFGRGIYEQYF.

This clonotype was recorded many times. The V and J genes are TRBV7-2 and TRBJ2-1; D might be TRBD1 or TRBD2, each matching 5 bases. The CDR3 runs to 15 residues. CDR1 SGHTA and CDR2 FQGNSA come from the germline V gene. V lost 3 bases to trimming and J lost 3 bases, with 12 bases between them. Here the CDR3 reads CASSFRWDDYNEQFF. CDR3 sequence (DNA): TGTGCCAGCAGCTTTCGGTGGGACGACTACAATGAGCAGTTCTTC.

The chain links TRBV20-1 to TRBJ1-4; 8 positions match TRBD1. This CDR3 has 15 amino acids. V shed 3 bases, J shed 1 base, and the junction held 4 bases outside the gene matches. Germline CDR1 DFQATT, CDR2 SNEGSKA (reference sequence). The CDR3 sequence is CSARRTGLTNEKLFF. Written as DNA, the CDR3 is TGCAGTGCTAGGCGGACAGGGCTAACTAATGAAAAACTGTTTTTT.

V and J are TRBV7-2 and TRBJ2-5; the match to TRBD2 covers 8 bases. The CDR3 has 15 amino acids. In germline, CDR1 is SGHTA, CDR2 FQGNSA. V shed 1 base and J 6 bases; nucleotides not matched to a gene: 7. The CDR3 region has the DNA TGTGCCAGCAGCTTAGAGCGGGGGTCCCGAAAGACCCAGTACTTC. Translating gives CASSLERGSRKTQYF.

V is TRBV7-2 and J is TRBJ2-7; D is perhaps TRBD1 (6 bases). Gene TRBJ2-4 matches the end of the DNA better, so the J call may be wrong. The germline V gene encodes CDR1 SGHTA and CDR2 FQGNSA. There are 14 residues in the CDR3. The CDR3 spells CASSWADRRTIQYF. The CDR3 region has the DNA TGTGCCAGCAGCTGGGCCGACAGGAGGACCATTCAGTACTTC.

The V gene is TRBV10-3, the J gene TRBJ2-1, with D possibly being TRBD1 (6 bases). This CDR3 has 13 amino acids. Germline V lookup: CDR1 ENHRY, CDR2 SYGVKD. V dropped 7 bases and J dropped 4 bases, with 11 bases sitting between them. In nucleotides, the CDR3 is TGTGCCATCACTCCGGACAGATACAATGAGCAGTTCTTC. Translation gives CAITPDRYNEQFF.

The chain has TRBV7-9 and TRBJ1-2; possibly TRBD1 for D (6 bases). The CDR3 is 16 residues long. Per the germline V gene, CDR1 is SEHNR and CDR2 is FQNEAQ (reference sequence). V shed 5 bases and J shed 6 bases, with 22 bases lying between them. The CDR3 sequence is CASSPNVVGGGDGYTF. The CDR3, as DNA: TGTGCCAGCAGCCCAAACGTGGTAGGAGGGGGAGATGGCTACACCTTC.

This CDR3 reads CASSLGGGGQETQYF. The CDR3 DNA is TGTGCCAGCAGCTTAGGGGGCGGGGGACAAGAGACCCAGTACTTC. This chain connects TRBV7-2 to TRBJ2-5; TRBD2 matches 7 bases. V was clipped by 1 base and J by 2 bases; unmatched bases: 4. Germline V CDR1 and CDR2: SGHTA, FQGNSA. The CDR3 runs 15 residues.

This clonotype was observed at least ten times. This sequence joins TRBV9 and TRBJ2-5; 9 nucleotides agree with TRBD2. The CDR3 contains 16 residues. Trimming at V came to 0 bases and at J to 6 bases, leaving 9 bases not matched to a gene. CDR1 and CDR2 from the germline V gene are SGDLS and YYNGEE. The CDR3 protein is CASSVGRGGREKTQYF. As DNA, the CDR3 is TGTGCCAGCAGCGTAGGGCGGGGGGGCCGTGAAAAGACCCAGTACTTC.

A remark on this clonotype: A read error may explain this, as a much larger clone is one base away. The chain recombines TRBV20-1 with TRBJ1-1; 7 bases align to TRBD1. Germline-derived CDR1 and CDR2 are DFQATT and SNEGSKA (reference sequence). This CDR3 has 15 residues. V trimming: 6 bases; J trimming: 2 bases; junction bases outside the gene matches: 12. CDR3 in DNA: TGCAGTGCACCCCCAGGGGGGGTCCTTAACACTGAAGCTTTCTTT. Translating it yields CSAPPGGVLNTEAFF.

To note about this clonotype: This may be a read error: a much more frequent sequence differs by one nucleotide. The CDR3 DNA reads as TGTGCCAGCAGCAGTGGGGTTCGGGGGGCCCGCACAGATACGCAGTATTTT. The encoded protein is CASSSGVRGARTDTQYF. The rearrangement links TRBV7-9 to TRBJ2-3; tentative D call: TRBD2 (7 bases). Trimming pared 5 bases from V and 1 base from J, leaving 19 bases between. The CDR3 has 17 residues. Germline V gene data show CDR1 as SEHNR and CDR2 as FQNEAQ (reference sequence).

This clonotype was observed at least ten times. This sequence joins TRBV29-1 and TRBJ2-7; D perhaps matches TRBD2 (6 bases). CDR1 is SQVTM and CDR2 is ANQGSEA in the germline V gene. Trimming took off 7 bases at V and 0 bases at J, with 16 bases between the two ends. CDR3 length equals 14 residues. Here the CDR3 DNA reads TGCAGCGCCGGGGGACGGGCTAGCTCCTACGAGCAGTACTTC. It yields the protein CSAGGRASSYEQYF.

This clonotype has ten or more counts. CDR3 sequence: CAVIFQDSQETQYF. CDR3 DNA sequence: TGTGCCGTGATCTTTCAGGACTCTCAAGAGACCCAGTACTTC. The V and J genes are TRBV6-1 and TRBJ2-5; tentatively, D is TRBD2 (5 bases). Between the trimmed V and J ends, which lost 11 bases and 2 bases, there was a span of 18 bases. The germline CDR1 and CDR2 sequences are MNHNS and SASEGT. The CDR3 spans 14 residues.

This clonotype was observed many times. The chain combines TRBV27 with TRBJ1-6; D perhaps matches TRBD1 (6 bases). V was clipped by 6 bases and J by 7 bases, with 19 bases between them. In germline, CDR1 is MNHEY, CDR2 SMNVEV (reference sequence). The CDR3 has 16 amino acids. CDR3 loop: CASRRRRLQGNSPLHF. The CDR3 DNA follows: TGTGCCAGCAGACGCCGACGACTACAGGGAAATTCACCCCTCCACTTT.

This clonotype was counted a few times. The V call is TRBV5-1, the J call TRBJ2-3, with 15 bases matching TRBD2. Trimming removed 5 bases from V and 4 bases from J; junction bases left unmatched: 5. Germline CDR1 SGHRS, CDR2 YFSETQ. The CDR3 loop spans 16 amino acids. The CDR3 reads CASRGLAGGVADTQYF. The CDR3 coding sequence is TGCGCCAGCAGGGGACTAGCGGGGGGTGTAGCAGATACGCAGTATTTT.

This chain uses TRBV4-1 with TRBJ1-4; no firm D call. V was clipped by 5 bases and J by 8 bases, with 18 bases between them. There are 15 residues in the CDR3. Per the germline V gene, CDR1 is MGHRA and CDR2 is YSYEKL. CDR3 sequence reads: CASSDAGRVGEKLFF. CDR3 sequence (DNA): TGCGCCAGCAGCGATGCCGGAAGGGTGGGCGAAAAACTGTTTTTT.

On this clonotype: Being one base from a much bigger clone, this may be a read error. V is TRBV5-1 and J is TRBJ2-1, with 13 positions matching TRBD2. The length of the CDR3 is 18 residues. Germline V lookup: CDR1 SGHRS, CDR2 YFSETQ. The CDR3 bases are TGCGCCAGCAGCTTGGGGGGGACTAGCGGGAATCTCCTAAATGAGCAGGTCTTC. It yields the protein CASSLGGTSGNLLNEQVF.

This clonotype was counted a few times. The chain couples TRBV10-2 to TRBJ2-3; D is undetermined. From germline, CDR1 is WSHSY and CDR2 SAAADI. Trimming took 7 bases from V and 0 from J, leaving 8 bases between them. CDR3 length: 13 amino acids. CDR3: CASKHPSTDTQYF. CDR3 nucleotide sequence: TGCGCCAGCAAACACCCAAGCACAGATACGCAGTATTTT.